The clone carrying this TCR beta chain was counted a few times. The sample originates from a study of patients and donors after allogeneic stem cell transplantation. Germline CDR1 reads MNHNS; CDR2 reads SASEGT. Between the trimmed V and J ends, which lost 5 bases and 0 bases, there was a span of 16 bases. The CDR3 length is 16 residues. TCRdb re-called the RT-PCR reads through MiXCR, storing one row per CDR3 protein. The data contain some 90,000 distinct CDR3 sequences, 45% to 50% of them seen just once; the ten biggest clones take up 50% to 75%. What was sequenced was blood, either unsorted or a sorted T cell fraction (not recorded which). The receptor comes from a human donor who was either an allogeneic HSCT recipient or a stem cell or donor lymphocyte infusion donor (not recorded which). It is not recorded whose cells these are; they may come from a transplant donor. The chain combines TRBV6-1 with TRBJ1-1; D uncertain. DNA for the CDR3: TGTGCCAGCAGTCGCTCCCTAGAGGGAATGAACACTGAAGCTTTCTTT. Protein product: CASSRSLEGMNTEAFF.